This T cell receptor (beta chain) was identified in a study of cytomegalovirus exposure and HLA in healthy donors. General study points: As immune exposure information, only CMV serostatus was available.

This CDR3 has 15 amino acids. Germline CDR1 and CDR2: SGHDT and YYEEEE. V was cut by 3 bases and J by 3 bases, with 13 bases left in between. This clone has more than one count but fewer than ten. Its antigen is undetermined. PCR primers comprised 60 Vbeta and 13 Jbeta primers. Methods used by the authors: Some 11 million of the approximately 80 million unique TCR beta chains counted in a later analysis were shared. Measured with immunoSEQ multiplex PCR; TCRdb has only the in-frame clones, and not every one. Clone size and V and J calls were adopted from that table, with D and trimming inferred from the DNA. The sample shows approximately 170,000 clones, almost 80% of them seen only once.

The J gene is TRBJ1-5, the V gene TRBV5-6; possible D gene TRBD1, 5 bases. The sequence was obtained from a man younger than 35 in good health and CMV-seropositive. Input material: PBMCs. The CDR3 DNA reads as TGTGCCAGCAGCTGGGGAACAGGCAACAATCAGCCCCAGCATTTT. Protein: CASSWGTGNNQPQHF.